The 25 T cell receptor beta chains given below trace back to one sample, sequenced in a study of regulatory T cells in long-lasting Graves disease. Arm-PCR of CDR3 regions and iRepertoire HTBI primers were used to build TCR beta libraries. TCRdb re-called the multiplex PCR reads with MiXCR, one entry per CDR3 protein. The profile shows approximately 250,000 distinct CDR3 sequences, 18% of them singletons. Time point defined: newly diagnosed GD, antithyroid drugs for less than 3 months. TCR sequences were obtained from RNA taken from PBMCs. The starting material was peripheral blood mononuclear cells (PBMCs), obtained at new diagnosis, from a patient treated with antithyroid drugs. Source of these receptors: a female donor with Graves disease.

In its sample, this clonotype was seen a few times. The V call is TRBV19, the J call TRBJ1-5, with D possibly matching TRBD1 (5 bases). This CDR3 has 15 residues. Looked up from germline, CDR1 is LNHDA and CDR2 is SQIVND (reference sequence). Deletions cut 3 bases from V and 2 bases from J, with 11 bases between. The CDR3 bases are TGTGCCAGTAGTATCGCAGAGGGACGCAATCAGCCCCAGCATTTT. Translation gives CASSIAEGRNQPQHF.

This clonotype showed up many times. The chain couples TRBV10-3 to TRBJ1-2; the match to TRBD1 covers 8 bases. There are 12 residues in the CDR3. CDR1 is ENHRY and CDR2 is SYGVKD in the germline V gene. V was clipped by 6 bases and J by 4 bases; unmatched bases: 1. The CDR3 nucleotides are TGTGCCATCAGCGGGACAGGCTATGGCTACACCTTC. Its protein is CAISGTGYGYTF.

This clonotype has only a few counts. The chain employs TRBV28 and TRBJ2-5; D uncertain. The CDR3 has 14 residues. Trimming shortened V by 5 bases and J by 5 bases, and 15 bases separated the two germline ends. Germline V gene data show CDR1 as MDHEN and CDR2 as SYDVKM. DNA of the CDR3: TGTGCCAGCAGTGCTGATGCTCCTAGGGAGACCCAGTACTTC. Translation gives CASSADAPRETQYF.

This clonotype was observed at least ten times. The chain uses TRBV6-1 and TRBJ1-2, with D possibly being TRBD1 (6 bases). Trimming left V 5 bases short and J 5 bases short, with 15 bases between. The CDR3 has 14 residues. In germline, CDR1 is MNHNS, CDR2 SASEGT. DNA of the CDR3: TGTGCCAGCAGTACACAGGGTAACCCATATGGCTACACCTTC. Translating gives CASSTQGNPYGYTF.

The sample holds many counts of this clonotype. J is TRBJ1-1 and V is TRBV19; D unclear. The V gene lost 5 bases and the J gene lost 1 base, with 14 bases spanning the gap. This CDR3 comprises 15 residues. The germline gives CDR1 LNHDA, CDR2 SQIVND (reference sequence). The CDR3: CASSSAGPQNTEAFF. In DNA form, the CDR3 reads TGTGCCAGTAGTTCGGCAGGCCCTCAGAACACTGAAGCTTTCTTT. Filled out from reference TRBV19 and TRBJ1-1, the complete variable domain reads DGGITQSPKYLFRKEGQNVTLSCEQNLNHDAMYWYRQDPGQGLRLIYYSQIVNDFQKGDIAEGYSVSREKKESFPLTVTSAQKNPTAFYLCASSSAGPQNTEAFFGQGTRLTVV.

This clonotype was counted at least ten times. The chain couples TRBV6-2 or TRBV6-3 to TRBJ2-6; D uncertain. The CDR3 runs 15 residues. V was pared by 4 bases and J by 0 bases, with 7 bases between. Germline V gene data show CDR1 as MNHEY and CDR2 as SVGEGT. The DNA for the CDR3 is TGTGCCAGCAGTTGGGTGAGCTCTGGGGCCAACGTCCTGACTTTC. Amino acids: CASSWVSSGANVLTF.

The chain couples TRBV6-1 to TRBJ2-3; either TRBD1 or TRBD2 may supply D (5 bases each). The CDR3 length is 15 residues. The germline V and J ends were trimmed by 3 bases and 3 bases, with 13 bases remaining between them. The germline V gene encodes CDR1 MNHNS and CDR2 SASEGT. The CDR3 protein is CASSDEGYTTDTQYF. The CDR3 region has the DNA TGTGCCAGCAGTGATGAGGGGTACACTACAGATACGCAGTATTTT.

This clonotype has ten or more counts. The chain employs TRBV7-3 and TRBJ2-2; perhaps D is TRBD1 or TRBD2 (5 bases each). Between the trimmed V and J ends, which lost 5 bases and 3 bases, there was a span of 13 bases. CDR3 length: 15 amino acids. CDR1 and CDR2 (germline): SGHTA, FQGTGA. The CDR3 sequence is CASSPRVGDTGELFF. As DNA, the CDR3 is TGTGCCAGCAGCCCCAGGGTGGGGGACACCGGGGAGCTGTTTTTT.

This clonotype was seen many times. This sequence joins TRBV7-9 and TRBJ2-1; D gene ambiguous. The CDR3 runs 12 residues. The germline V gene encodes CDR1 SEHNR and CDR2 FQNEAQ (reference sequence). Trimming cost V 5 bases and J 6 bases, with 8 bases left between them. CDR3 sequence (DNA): TGTGCCAGCAGCCAAGGTCCCAATGAGCAGTTCTTC. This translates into CASSQGPNEQFF.

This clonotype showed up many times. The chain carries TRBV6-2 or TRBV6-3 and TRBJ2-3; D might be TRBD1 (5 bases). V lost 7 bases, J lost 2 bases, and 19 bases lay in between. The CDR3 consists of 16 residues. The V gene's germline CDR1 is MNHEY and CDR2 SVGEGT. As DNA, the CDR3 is TGTGCCAGCAAGGCCCAATCAGGGCGATACACAGATACGCAGTATTTT. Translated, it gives CASKAQSGRYTDTQYF.

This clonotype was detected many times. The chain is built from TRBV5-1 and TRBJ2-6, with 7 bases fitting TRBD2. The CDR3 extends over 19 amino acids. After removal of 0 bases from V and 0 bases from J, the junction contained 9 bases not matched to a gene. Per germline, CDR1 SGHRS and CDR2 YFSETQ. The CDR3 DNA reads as TGCGCCAGCAGCTTGGCTGGATGGAGGGAGGGCTCTGGGGCCAACGTCCTGACTTTC. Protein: CASSLAGWREGSGANVLTF.

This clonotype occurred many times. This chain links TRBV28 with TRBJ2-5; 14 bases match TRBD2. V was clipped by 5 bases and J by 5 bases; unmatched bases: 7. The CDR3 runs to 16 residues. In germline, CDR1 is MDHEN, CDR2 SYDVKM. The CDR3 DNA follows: TGTGCCAGCAGTGAGCAGGGACTAGCGGGGGTTGAGACCCAGTACTTC. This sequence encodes CASSEQGLAGVETQYF.

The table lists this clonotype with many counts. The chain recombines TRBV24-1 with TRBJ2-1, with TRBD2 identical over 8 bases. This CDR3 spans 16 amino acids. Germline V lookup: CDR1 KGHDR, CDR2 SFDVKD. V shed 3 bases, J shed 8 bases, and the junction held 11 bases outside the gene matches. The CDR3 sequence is CATSDVGTSGNDEQFF. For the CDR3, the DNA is TGTGCCACCAGTGATGTCGGGACTAGTGGAAACGATGAGCAGTTCTTC.

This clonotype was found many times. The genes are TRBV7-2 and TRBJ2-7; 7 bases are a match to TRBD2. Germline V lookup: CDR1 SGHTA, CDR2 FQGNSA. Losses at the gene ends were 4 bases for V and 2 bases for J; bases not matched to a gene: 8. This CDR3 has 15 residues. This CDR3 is CASSSSSGPTYEQYF. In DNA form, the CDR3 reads TGTGCCAGCAGCTCGAGTAGCGGGCCGACCTACGAGCAGTACTTC.

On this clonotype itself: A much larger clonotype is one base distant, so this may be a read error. The CDR3 loop reads CASSLIPRGSPHEQYF. The DNA for the CDR3 is TGTGCCAGCAGCTTAATTCCTAGGGGGAGTCCCCACGAGCAGTACTTC. V and J are TRBV7-9 and TRBJ2-7; D perhaps matches TRBD1 (6 bases). Trimming took 2 bases from V and 5 from J, leaving 19 bases between them. The CDR3 has 16 amino acids. The germline CDR1 and CDR2 sequences are SEHNR and FQNEAQ (reference sequence). Drawing the rest from reference TRBV7-9 and TRBJ2-7, the complete variable domain is DTGVSQNPRHKITKRGQNVTFRCDPISEHNRLYWYRQTLGQGPEFLTYFQNEAQLEKSRLLSDRFSAERPKGSFSTLEIQRTEQGDSAMYLCASSLIPRGSPHEQYFGPGTRLTVT.

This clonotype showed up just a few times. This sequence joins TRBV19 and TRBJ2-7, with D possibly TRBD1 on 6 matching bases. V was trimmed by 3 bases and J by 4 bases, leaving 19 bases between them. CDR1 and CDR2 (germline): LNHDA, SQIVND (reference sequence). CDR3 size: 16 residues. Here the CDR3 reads CASSMIGTRTLYEQYF. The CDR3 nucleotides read TGTGCCAGTAGTATGATTGGGACACGAACCTTATACGAGCAGTACTTC.

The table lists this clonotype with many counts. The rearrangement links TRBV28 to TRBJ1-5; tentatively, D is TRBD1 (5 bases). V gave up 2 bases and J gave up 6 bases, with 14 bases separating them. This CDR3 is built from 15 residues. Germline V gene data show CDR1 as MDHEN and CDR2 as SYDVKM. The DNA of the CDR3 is TGTGCCAGCAGTTTAGGGGGGGAGCGGGGTCAGCCCCAGCATTTT. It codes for CASSLGGERGQPQHF. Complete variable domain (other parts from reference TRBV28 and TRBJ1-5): DVKVTQSSRYLVKRTGEKVFLECVQDMDHENMFWYRQDPGLGLRLIYFSYDVKMKEKGDIPEGYSVSREKKERFSLILESASTNQTSMYLCASSLGGERGQPQHFGDGTRLSIL.

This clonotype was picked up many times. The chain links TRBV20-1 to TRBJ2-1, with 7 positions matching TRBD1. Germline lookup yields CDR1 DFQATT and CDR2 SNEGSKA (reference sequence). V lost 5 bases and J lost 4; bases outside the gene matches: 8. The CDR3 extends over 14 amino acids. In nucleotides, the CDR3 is TGCAGTGCTCCTGCGGACAGGATTTACAATGAGCAGTTCTTC. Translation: CSAPADRIYNEQFF.

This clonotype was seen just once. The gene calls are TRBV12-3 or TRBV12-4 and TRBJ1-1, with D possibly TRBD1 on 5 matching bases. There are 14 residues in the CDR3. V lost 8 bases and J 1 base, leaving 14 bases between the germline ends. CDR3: CASCSGAANTEAFF. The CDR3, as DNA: TGTGCCAGCTGTTCCGGGGCAGCGAACACTGAAGCTTTCTTT.

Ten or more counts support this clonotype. This CDR3 reads CASNGNTGELFF. CDR3 nucleotide sequence: TGTGCCAGCAATGGGAACACCGGGGAGCTGTTTTTT. J is TRBJ2-2 and V is TRBV6-1, with no clear D. V was cut by 7 bases and J by 1 base, with 4 bases left in between. The germline gives CDR1 MNHNS, CDR2 SASEGT. This CDR3 has 12 residues.

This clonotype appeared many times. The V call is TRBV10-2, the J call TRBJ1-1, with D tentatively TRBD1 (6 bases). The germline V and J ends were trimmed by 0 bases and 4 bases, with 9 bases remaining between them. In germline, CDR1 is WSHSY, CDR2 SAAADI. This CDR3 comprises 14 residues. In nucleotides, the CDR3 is TGCGCCAGCAGTGAGTCGCTCAGGGGCACTGAAGCTTTCTTT. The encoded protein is CASSESLRGTEAFF.

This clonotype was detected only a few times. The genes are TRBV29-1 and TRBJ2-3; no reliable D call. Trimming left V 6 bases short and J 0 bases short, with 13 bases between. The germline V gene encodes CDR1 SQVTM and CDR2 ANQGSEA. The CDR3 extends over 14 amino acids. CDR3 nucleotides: TGCAGCGTCCCGATATTGATGAGCACAGATACGCAGTATTTT. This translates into CSVPILMSTDTQYF.

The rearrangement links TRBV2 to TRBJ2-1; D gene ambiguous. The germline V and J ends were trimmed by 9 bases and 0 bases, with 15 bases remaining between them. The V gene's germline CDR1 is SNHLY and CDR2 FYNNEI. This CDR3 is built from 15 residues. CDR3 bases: TGTGCCAGTATCTCGGCGGATAGCTCCTACAATGAGCAGTTCTTC. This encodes CASISADSSYNEQFF.

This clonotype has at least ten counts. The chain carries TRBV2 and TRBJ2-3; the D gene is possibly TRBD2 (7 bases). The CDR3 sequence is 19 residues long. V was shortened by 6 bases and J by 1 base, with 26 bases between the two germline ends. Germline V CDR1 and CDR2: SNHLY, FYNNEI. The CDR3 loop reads CASSQRGGTGLGGTDTQYF. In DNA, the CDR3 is TGTGCCAGCAGCCAGAGAGGGGGGACCGGACTAGGGGGCACAGATACGCAGTATTTT.

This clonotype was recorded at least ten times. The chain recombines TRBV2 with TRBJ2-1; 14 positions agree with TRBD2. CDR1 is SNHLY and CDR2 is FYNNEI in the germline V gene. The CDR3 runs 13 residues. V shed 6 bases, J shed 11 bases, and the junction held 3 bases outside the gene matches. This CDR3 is CASRGLAGEKQFF. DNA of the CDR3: TGTGCCAGCAGGGGACTAGCGGGAGAAAAGCAGTTCTTC.